A selection of T cell receptor beta chains follows, all from one sample in a study of shared clonotypes between healthy human individuals. Some clones are missing from TCRdb's copy, which holds only in-frame ones; the method was immunoSEQ multiplex PCR. The sample records some 2.1 million clones, around 93% being singletons. Sequenced input: naive CD8+ T cells from PBMCs. The origin of the receptors is a man aged 18 to 29 in good health. Some clones in this sample may be carry-over from other donors' samples. CDR3s include the opening cysteine and the closing phenylalanine or tryptophan. Each record gives: J gene, clone size, V gene, CDR3 protein. Size tells how often a clone was seen (once, few, many) or the class of an expanded clone, and some rows leave it out.

TRBJ2-1	-	TRBV27	CASSPLPGRDEQFF
TRBJ2-7	-	TRBV28	CASTYTGGGIEQYF
TRBJ1-1	few	TRBV19	CASGRKNTEAFF
TRBJ1-5	-	TRBV28	CASSRTGTNQPQHF
TRBJ1-2	-	TRBV9	CASSVGTDYGYTF
TRBJ2-5	-	TRBV5-5	CASSLLQPGQGYQETQYF
TRBJ2-1	-	TRBV7-9	CASSSGRASYNEQFF
TRBJ1-1	once	TRBV5-1	CASSSLVRNTEAFF
TRBJ2-3	-	TRBV5-4	CASRSGTASTDTQYF
TRBJ2-5	-	TRBV6-9	CASSYKRAAKKQYF
TRBJ2-7	once	TRBV27	CASSASTTYEQYF
TRBJ2-7	-	TRBV4-1	CASSQDRTAIYEQYF
TRBJ2-7	-	TRBV4-1	CASSQDVAGSYEQYF
TRBJ2-7	-	TRBV27	CASSLGGVAYEQYF
TRBJ1-5	-	TRBV14	CASSQVGGGQPQHF
TRBJ2-3	-	TRBV7-6	CASSLGRASTDTQYF
TRBJ2-5	-	TRBV4-3	CASSQGVAALETQYF
TRBJ2-7	-	TRBV9	CASGEQKGEQYF
TRBJ2-3	-	TRBV9	CASSGSGAVIDTQYF
TRBJ2-1	-	TRBV9	CASSNTPGLAGASGANEQFF
TRBJ2-2	-	TRBV9	CASSPRQGKNTGELFF
TRBJ2-6	-	TRBV9	CASSLPAAGVSSGANVLTF
TRBJ2-1	-	TRBV28	CASTPGTRPYNEQFF
TRBJ2-5	-	TRBV19	CASSPRGRDVRETQYF
TRBJ2-7	-	TRBV27	CASSLSGGGTGRYEQYF
TRBJ1-1	-	TRBV21-1	CASSNGGNTEAFF
TRBJ2-7	-	TRBV4-1	CASSQPLAGREYEQYF
TRBJ2-3	-	TRBV28	CASSTIWEEGPTDTQYF